This T cell receptor (beta chain) stems from a study of blood T cell repertoires in COVID-19. Across the whole study: The samples span acute and convalescent COVID-19 from the United States, Italy and Spain. From T cells, B-cell-depleted T cells, or PBMCs came the material, which was cDNA or gDNA.

Original processing methods: Estimated nucleated cell counts came from reference gene primer amplification. Here immunoSEQ multiplex PCR was the method, and the copy in TCRdb shows in-frame clones only, minus some. The V and J calls and the clone size are those of that table, but D and trimming were determined from the DNA. This table holds roughly 190,000 clones, approximately 84% found once. In germline, CDR1 is SGHTA, CDR2 FQGNSA. The CDR3 sequence is 15 residues long. V dropped 5 bases and J dropped 8; count of bases not matched to a gene: 7. The origin of this receptor is a woman in her 70s with active or convalescent COVID-19. Specimen: peripheral blood. The V call is TRBV7-2, the J call TRBJ2-7; the match to TRBD2 covers 15 bases. The CDR3 loop is CASSTGTSGRIKQYF. In DNA, the CDR3 is TGTGCCAGCAGCACTGGGACTAGCGGGAGGATCAAGCAGTACTTC.